This TCR beta chain stems from a study of blood T cell repertoires in COVID-19 (TCRdb year 2020). General notes on the study: The collaborator samples originated in the United States, Italy and Spain and spanned the acute and convalescent phases of COVID-19. The repertoires were released in a freely available public database meant as a resource for research on the immune response to SARS-CoV-2. The dataset comprised deeply sampled blood TCRbeta repertoires from subjects exposed to, actively infected with, or recovered from COVID-19. Where available, HLA class I and class II types were obtained from metadata supplied by the sample provider rather than from assay-based typing. The prospective study material was composed of cDNA or gDNA derived from T cells, B-cell-depleted T cells, or PBMCs. A de-identified subject ID, COVID-19 status, age in years and sex were almost always included in the sample metadata. Samples came from the ongoing ImmuneRACE study (first 160 participants) plus 1,254 subjects from 6 global collaborators. Broad study findings and their caveats: How much clinical and demographic metadata was included differed by source and by participant, and the metadata was provided uncurated.

The CDR3 numbers 14 residues from cysteine through phenylalanine. Only CDR3 DNA remains: 42 bases, in frame from the first base. As encoded in the germline V gene, CDR1 is MDHEN while CDR2 is SYDVKM. V and J lose 2 bases and 0 bases, and a span of 8 bases separates them. Each collaborating institution followed its own protocols to collect whole blood in K2EDTA tubes. For TCRbeta analysis, collaborators shipped samples as frozen whole blood, isolated PBMCs, or DNA extracted from either of those sample types. Comment on this clone: The target of this receptor is not known. The record has no base qualities; no much larger clone is one base away.

TCRbeta CDR3 regions were amplified from genomic DNA using the immunoSEQ Assay, a bias-controlled multiplex PCR. The paper's data handling went like this. Within the assay, amplification of reference gene primers was used to estimate how many nucleated cells each sample contained. To quantify the absolute abundance of each unique TCRbeta CDR3 rearrangement, sequence reads were collapsed and filtered. For each sample, productive Simpson clonality was calculated by taking the square root of Simpson's diversity index across productive rearrangements. The table was pulled from immuneACCESS by TCRdb, which kept in-frame rearrangements only. Such tables lose some clones; where checked, under half of the loss comes from unresolved V genes, and the rest has no known cause. Clonal size and the V and J genes are those of that table, whereas D and trimming came from the DNA. This sample holds approximately 57,000 clones; just under 90% were observed only once. 4% of the sample belongs to the ten largest clones.

The TCR originated in a man aged 50-59 years with acute or convalescent COVID-19. The specimen was peripheral blood. The chain joins TRBV28 to TRBJ2-7, with TRBD2 perhaps the D gene, on 5 matching bases. Here the CDR3 is given as CASSLRGLSYEQYF. The nucleotide sequence reads TGTGCCAGCAGTTTACGCGGACTCTCCTACGAGCAGTACTTC.